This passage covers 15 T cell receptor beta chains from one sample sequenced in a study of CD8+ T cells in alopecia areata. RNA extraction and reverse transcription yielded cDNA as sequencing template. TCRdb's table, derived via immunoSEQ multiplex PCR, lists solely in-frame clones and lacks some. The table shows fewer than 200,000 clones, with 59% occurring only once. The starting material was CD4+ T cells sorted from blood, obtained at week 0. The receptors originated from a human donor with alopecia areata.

The CDR3 sequence is CASSLLPTGQGVYEQYF. CDR3 bases: TGTGCCAGCAGCTTGCTCCCTACGGGACAGGGCGTCTACGAGCAGTACTTC. The rearrangement joins TRBV5-6 to TRBJ2-7; 9 nucleotides agree with TRBD1. Per the germline V gene, CDR1 is SGHDT and CDR2 is YYEEEE. The junction had 11 bases not matched to a gene; V was cut back by 1 base and J by 3 bases. The CDR3 runs 17 residues. The variable domain in full, completed from reference TRBV5-6 and TRBJ2-7, reads DAGVTQSPTHLIKTRGQQVTLRCSPKSGHDTVSWYQQALGQGPQFIFQYYEEEERQRGNFPDRFSGHQFPNYSSELNVNALLLGDSALYLCASSLLPTGQGVYEQYFGPGTRLTVT.

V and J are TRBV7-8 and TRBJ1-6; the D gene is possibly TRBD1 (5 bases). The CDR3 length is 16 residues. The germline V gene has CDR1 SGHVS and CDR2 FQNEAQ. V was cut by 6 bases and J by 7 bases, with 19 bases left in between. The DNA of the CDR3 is TGTGCCAGCAGGCTGACAAGGGGCATTTCCAATTCACCCCTCCACTTT. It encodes CASRLTRGISNSPLHF.

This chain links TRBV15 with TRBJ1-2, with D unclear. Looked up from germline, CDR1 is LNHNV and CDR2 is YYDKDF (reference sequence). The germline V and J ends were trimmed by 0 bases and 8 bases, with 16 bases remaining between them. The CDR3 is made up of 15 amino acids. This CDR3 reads CATSRDNGEVSGYTF. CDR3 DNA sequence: TGTGCCACCAGCAGAGATAATGGGGAAGTGAGCGGCTACACCTTC.

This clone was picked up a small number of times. In DNA form, the CDR3 reads TGTGCCATCAGTGTCGGGCAAGAGACCCAGTACTTC. It translates to CAISVGQETQYF. V usage is TRBV10-3 and J usage is TRBJ2-5; D unresolved. Germline values: CDR1 ENHRY, CDR2 SYGVKD. Trimming removed 4 bases from V and 2 bases from J, with 5 bases in between. This CDR3 contains 12 residues.

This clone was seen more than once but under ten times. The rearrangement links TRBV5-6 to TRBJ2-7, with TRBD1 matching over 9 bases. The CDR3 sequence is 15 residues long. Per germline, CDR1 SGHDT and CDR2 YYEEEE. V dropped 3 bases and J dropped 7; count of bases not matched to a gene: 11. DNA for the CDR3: TGTGCCAGCAGCTCGTACTGGGACAGGGTTTGGGAGCAGTACTTC. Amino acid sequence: CASSSYWDRVWEQYF.

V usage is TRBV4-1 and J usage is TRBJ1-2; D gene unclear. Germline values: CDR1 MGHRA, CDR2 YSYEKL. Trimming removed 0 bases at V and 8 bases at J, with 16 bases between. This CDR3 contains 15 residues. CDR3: CASSQEGQNPWGYTF. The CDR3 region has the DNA TGCGCCAGCAGCCAAGAGGGCCAGAACCCCTGGGGCTACACCTTC.

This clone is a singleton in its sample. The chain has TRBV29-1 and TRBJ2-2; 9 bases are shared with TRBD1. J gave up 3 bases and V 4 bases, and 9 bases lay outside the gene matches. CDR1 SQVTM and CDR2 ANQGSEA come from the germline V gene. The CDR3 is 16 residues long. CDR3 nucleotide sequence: TGCAGCGTTGGCCAGACAGGGGGTATTGACACCGGGGAGCTGTTTTTT. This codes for CSVGQTGGIDTGELFF.

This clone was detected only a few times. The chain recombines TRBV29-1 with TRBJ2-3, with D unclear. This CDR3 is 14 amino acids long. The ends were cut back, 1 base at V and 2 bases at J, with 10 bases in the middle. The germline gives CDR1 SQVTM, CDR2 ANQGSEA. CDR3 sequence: CSVEAKLATDTQYF. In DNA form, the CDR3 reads TGCAGCGTTGAAGCGAAGTTGGCCACAGATACGCAGTATTTT.

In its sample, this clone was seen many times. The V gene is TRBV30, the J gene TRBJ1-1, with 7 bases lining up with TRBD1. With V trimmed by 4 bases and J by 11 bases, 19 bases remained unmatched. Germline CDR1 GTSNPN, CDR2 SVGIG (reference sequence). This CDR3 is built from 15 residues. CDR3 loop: CAWIVWRDSLWEAFF. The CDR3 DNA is TGTGCCTGGATCGTATGGAGGGACAGCCTGTGGGAGGCTTTCTTT.

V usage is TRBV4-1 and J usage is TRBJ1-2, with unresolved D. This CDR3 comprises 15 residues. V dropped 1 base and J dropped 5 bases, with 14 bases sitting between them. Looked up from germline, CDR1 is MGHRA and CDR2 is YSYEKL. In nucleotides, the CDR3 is TGCGCCAGCAGCCAAGGAGAAACGAGTCGTTATGGCTACACCTTC. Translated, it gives CASSQGETSRYGYTF.

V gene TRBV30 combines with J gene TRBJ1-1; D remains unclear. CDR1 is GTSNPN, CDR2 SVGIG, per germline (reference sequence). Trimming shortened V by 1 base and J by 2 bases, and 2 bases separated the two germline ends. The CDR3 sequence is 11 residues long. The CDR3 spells CAWSDNTEAFF. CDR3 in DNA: TGTGCCTGGAGTGATAACACTGAAGCTTTCTTT.

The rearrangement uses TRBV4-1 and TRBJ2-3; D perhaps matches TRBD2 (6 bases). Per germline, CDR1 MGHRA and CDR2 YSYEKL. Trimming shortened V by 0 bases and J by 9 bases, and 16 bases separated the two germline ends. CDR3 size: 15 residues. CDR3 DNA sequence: TGCGCCAGCAGCCAAGATGGTTTTAGGGAGGACACGCAGTATTTT. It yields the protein CASSQDGFREDTQYF.

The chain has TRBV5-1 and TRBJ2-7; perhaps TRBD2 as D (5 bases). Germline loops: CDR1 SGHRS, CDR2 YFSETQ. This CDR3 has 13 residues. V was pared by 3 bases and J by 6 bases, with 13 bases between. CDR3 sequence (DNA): TGCGCCAGCAGCTCCGCGGAGGTGGCCGAGCAGTACTTC. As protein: CASSSAEVAEQYF.

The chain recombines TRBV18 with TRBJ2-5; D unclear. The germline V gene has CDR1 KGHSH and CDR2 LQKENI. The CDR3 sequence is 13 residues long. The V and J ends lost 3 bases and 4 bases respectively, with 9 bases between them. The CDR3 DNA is TGTGCCAGCTCACCGGGCGCGGTAGAGACCCAGTACTTC. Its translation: CASSPGAVETQYF.

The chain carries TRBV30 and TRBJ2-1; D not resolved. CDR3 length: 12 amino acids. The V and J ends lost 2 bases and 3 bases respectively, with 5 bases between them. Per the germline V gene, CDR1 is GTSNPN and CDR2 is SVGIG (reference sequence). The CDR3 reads CAWSTIYNEQFF. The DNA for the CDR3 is TGTGCCTGGAGTACAATCTACAATGAGCAGTTCTTC. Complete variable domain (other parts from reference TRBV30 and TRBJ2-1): SQTIHQWPATLVQPVGSPLSLECTVEGTSNPNLYWYRQAAGRGLQLLFYSVGIGQISSEVPQNLSASRPQDRQFILSSKKLLLSDSGFYLCAWSTIYNEQFFGPGTRLTVL.